A selection of T cell receptor beta chains follows, all from one sample in a study of cytomegalovirus exposure and HLA in healthy donors. Sequencing used immunoSEQ multiplex PCR; TCRdb keeps in-frame clones, though not all of them. The sample lists some 150,000 clones, around 60% seen once, with roughly 6.8% in the top ten. The sample taken for sequencing was PBMCs. The source of these receptors is a woman aged 55-69 years in good health and CMV-seropositive. Both conserved end residues are part of each CDR3. D genes are given only for firm matches. Part of the rows lack a size; the others show once, few, many or a class for expanded clones.

clone_size	j_call	v_call	d_call	cdr3_aa	cdr3_nt
.	TRBJ2-5	TRBV7-3	TRBD2	CASSLGTSGTEGETQYF	TGTGCCAGCAGCTTAGGGACTAGCGGGACTGAGGGGGAGACCCAGTACTTC
few	TRBJ2-2	TRBV27	TRBD2	CASSPSGRYTGELFF	TGTGCCAGCAGCCCTAGCGGGAGATACACCGGGGAGCTGTTTTTT
.	TRBJ1-2	TRBV21-1	.	CASSIHPGQKHYGYTF	TGTGCCAGCAGCATCCACCCGGGACAGAAACACTATGGCTACACCTTC
few	TRBJ1-2	TRBV6-5	.	CASSYGITGNGGYTF	TGTGCCAGCAGTTACGGTATAACAGGGAACGGGGGCTACACCTTC
.	TRBJ2-6	TRBV6-6	.	CASSGLAANVLTF	TGTGCCAGCAGTGGCCTCGCGGCCAACGTCCTGACTTTC
.	TRBJ2-3	TRBV19	TRBD2	CASKREGRFPSTDTQYF	TGTGCCAGCAAGCGGGAGGGCCGATTTCCTAGCACAGATACGCAGTATTTT
few	TRBJ2-2	TRBV2	.	CASKGAGNTGELFF	TGTGCCAGCAAAGGCGCGGGGAACACCGGGGAGCTGTTTTTT
.	TRBJ2-3	TRBV9	.	CASSVRGRGTDTQYF	TGTGCCAGCAGCGTTAGGGGGAGAGGCACAGATACGCAGTATTTT
.	TRBJ2-3	TRBV4-3	.	CASSQERRQYTQYF	TGCGCCAGCAGCCAAGAACGTAGACAGTATACGCAGTATTTT
.	TRBJ2-7	TRBV13	TRBD1	CASSRAGQGFHEQYF	TGTGCCAGCAGCCGCGCGGGACAGGGGTTCCACGAGCAGTACTTC
.	TRBJ2-1	TRBV4-1	TRBD1	CASSPHRGQGEGEQFF	TGCGCCAGCAGCCCCCACCGGGGACAGGGGGAGGGTGAGCAGTTCTTC
.	TRBJ2-5	TRBV29-1	TRBD1	CSVILGTGVEETQYF	TGCAGCGTGATACTTGGGACAGGGGTTGAAGAGACCCAGTACTTC
once	TRBJ1-2	TRBV6-1	.	CASSAGGGNYGYTF	TGTGCCAGCAGTGCTGGGGGAGGGAACTATGGCTACACCTTC
few	TRBJ2-7	TRBV7-3	TRBD2	CASSLGSGSSYEQYF	TGTGCCAGCAGCTTAGGGAGCGGGAGCTCCTACGAGCAGTACTTC
.	TRBJ1-5	TRBV5-1	TRBD1	CASSLGGQASGEPQHF	TGCGCCAGCAGCTTGGGGGGACAGGCGTCAGGGGAGCCCCAGCATTTT
.	TRBJ1-1	TRBV19	.	CASSIGRGWAEAFF	TGTGCCAGTAGTATAGGTCGGGGTTGGGCTGAAGCTTTCTTT
.	TRBJ2-1	TRBV5-4	TRBD2	CASSAGGRGDNEQFF	TGTGCCAGCAGCGCGGGCGGGAGAGGGGACAATGAGCAGTTCTTC
few	TRBJ2-3	TRBV27	.	CASSSPLADTQYF	TGTGCCAGCAGTTCCCCTCTAGCAGATACGCAGTATTTT
.	TRBJ2-5	TRBV28	TRBD1	CASSDRDGETQYF	TGTGCCAGCTCCGACAGGGATGGCGAGACCCAGTACTTC
.	TRBJ2-5	TRBV5-6	TRBD2	CASETGLLGGEQYF	TGTGCCAGCGAAACCGGCTTGTTGGGAGGGGAGCAGTACTTC
few	TRBJ1-2	TRBV19	TRBD1	CASTDGQGADGYTF	TGTGCCAGTACCGATGGGCAGGGGGCTGATGGCTACACCTTC
.	TRBJ2-7	TRBV2	.	CASSEARVRSYEQYF	TGTGCCAGCAGTGAAGCCAGGGTTCGTTCCTACGAGCAGTACTTC
few	TRBJ2-3	TRBV29-1	TRBD1	CSVAGQGTDTQYF	TGCAGCGTTGCGGGACAGGGGACAGATACGCAGTATTTT
.	TRBJ2-7	TRBV29-1	TRBD1	CSVGGTGVHEQYF	TGCAGCGTTGGAGGGACAGGGGTTCACGAGCAGTACTTC
.	TRBJ2-7	TRBV28	TRBD1	CASSTTGGWSYEQYF	TGTGCCAGCAGTACTACAGGGGGTTGGTCCTACGAGCAGTACTTC
.	TRBJ1-4	TRBV6-5	TRBD1	CASSPNRGVGEKLFF	TGTGCCAGCAGTCCCAACAGGGGCGTCGGTGAAAAACTGTTTTTT
.	TRBJ2-7	TRBV5-8	TRBD2	CASSLEGLAVYEQYF	TGTGCCAGCAGCTTGGAGGGACTAGCGGTCTACGAGCAGTACTTC
.	TRBJ2-2	TRBV30	.	CAWSAQITGELFF	TGTGCCTGGAGTGCCCAGATCACCGGGGAGCTGTTTTTT
.	TRBJ1-2	TRBV28	TRBD1	CASSGAGQGNYGYTF	TGTGCCAGCAGTGGAGCGGGACAGGGGAACTATGGCTACACCTTC
.	TRBJ2-1	TRBV6-4	TRBD2	CARRLAGSYNEQFF	TGTGCCAGGAGACTAGCCGGCTCCTACAATGAGCAGTTCTTC
.	TRBJ2-5	TRBV27	TRBD1	CASRASGGAETQYF	TGTGCCAGCAGGGCCTCAGGGGGCGCCGAGACCCAGTACTTC
few	TRBJ2-1	TRBV9	.	CASSGSGRSYNEQFF	TGTGCCAGCAGCGGTAGCGGCCGGTCTTACAATGAGCAGTTCTTC
.	TRBJ1-2	TRBV9	TRBD1	CASSAMDRVGGYGYTF	TGTGCCAGCAGCGCAATGGACAGGGTCGGGGGCTATGGCTACACCTTC
.	TRBJ2-5	TRBV7-9	.	CASKGQLEETQYF	TGTGCCAGCAAAGGACAGTTAGAAGAGACCCAGTACTTC
.	TRBJ1-1	TRBV4-1	TRBD1	CASSQFDRGGFEAFF	TGCGCCAGCAGCCAATTCGACAGGGGAGGGTTTGAAGCTTTCTTT
.	TRBJ2-7	TRBV18	.	CASSPTGDYEQYF	TGTGCCAGCTCACCAACGGGAGACTACGAGCAGTACTTC
.	TRBJ2-5	TRBV7-9	TRBD1	CASSGEGQGTETQYF	TGTGCCAGCAGCGGCGAGGGACAGGGGACAGAGACCCAGTACTTC
few	TRBJ2-1	TRBV5-4	TRBD2	CASSLGGRSYNEQFF	TGTGCCAGCAGCCTGGGCGGGAGGTCCTACAATGAGCAGTTCTTC
.	TRBJ1-1	TRBV5-8	.	CASSLGRGMNTEAFF	TGTGCCAGCAGCTTGGGTCGCGGCATGAACACTGAAGCTTTCTTT
.	TRBJ2-1	TRBV5-1	TRBD2	CASSPRSGRSYNEQFF	TGCGCCAGCAGCCCTCGCAGCGGGAGGTCATACAATGAGCAGTTCTTC
.	TRBJ1-1	TRBV4-3	.	CASSQVALGMNTEAFF	TGCGCCAGCAGCCAAGTTGCCTTGGGCATGAACACTGAAGCTTTCTTT
few	TRBJ1-6	TRBV28	.	CASRPGINNSPLHF	TGTGCCAGCAGGCCAGGAATCAATAATTCACCCCTCCACTTT
.	TRBJ2-2	TRBV7-9	.	CASSLAAGHTGELFF	TGTGCCAGTAGCTTAGCCGCAGGTCACACCGGGGAGCTGTTTTTT
once	TRBJ1-3	TRBV7-2	.	CASSLVGGFGNTIYF	TGTGCCAGCAGCTTAGTTGGGGGCTTTGGAAACACCATATATTTT
.	TRBJ2-2	TRBV14	.	CASSQGTLKQAGELFF	TGTGCCAGCAGCCAAGGGACACTTAAACAGGCCGGGGAGCTGTTTTTT
.	TRBJ1-2	TRBV4-1	.	CASSQTTGVYGYTF	TGCGCCAGCAGCCAAACGACAGGAGTCTATGGCTACACCTTC
.	TRBJ2-7	TRBV27	TRBD2	CASSLAASGSYEQYF	TGTGCCAGCAGTTTAGCCGCTAGCGGGAGTTACGAGCAGTACTTC
.	TRBJ2-5	TRBV5-1	TRBD1	CASRGQAPFKTQYF	TGCGCCAGCAGGGGACAGGCCCCCTTTAAGACCCAGTACTTC
.	TRBJ2-7	TRBV6-6	.	CASSSGLVYEQYF	TGTGCCAGCAGTTCGGGACTGGTATACGAGCAGTACTTC
.	TRBJ2-3	TRBV4-1	.	CASSQVYRTARVNTDTQYF	TGCGCCAGCAGCCAAGTTTACAGGACAGCTCGGGTTAACACAGATACGCAGTATTTT
.	TRBJ2-7	TRBV6-1	.	CASSEELGSFDYEQYF	TGTGCCAGCAGTGAGGAGTTAGGGAGCTTCGACTACGAGCAGTACTTC
.	TRBJ2-3	TRBV6-5	TRBD2	CASTASGSTGDTQYF	TGTGCCAGCACGGCTAGCGGGAGTACAGGAGATACGCAGTATTTT
.	TRBJ2-3	TRBV7-9	.	CASSPPRLRGDTQYF	TGTGCCAGCAGCCCCCCGCGCCTTCGGGGTGATACGCAGTATTTT
.	TRBJ1-2	TRBV5-6	.	CASSFDQGQPYGYTF	TGTGCCAGCAGCTTTGACCAAGGACAGCCCTATGGCTACACCTTC
.	TRBJ2-7	TRBV19	.	CASSIWPRNEQYF	TGTGCCAGTAGTATTTGGCCAAGAAACGAGCAGTACTTC
few	TRBJ2-5	TRBV2	TRBD1	CASSVGQGKTQYF	TGTGCCAGCAGTGTGGGACAGGGAAAGACCCAGTACTTC
few	TRBJ1-4	TRBV7-2	TRBD1	CASSWTGNGEKLFF	TGTGCCAGCAGCTGGACAGGGAATGGGGAAAAACTGTTTTTT
.	TRBJ2-1	TRBV30	.	CAWSVGTGINEQFF	TGTGCCTGGAGTGTAGGGACTGGAATCAATGAGCAGTTCTTC
.	TRBJ2-7	TRBV18	.	CASSRPTGEGIEQYF	TGTGCCAGCTCACGACCGACAGGGGAGGGGATCGAGCAGTACTTC